A single sample is the source of the 9 T cell receptor beta chains below, sequenced in a study of cytomegalovirus exposure and HLA in healthy donors. Vbeta (60) and Jbeta (13) primers were used in the PCR. Method: immunoSEQ multiplex PCR; TCRdb's copy keeps in-frame clones and lacks some. The table has about 140,000 clones, 75% seen once. The sample comprised PBMCs. Every receptor here comes from a man in his thirties or forties in good health and CMV-seronegative.

The table lists this clone with a few counts. The chain recombines TRBV7-9 with TRBJ2-7; the match to TRBD2 covers 8 bases. This CDR3 spans 17 amino acids. Trimming took 1 base from V and 2 from J; bases not matched to a gene: 10. Germline V gene sequence: CDR1 SEHNR, CDR2 FQNEAQ (reference sequence). CDR3 nucleotides: TGTGCCAGCAGCTTAGGCTTGAGGCGGGGGGACGCCTACGAGCAGTACTTC. Translating it yields CASSLGLRRGDAYEQYF.

This clone was seen only a few times. J is TRBJ1-5 and V is TRBV5-1; TRBD1 matches at 7 bases. There are 15 residues in the CDR3. CDR1 is SGHRS, CDR2 YFSETQ, per germline. V dropped 5 bases and J dropped 1; count of bases not matched to a gene: 6. CDR3 nucleotides: TGCGCCAGCAGTTTGACAGGGTTAAGCAATCAGCCCCAGCATTTT. Protein sequence: CASSLTGLSNQPQHF.

The chain combines TRBV7-3 with TRBJ2-5, with D tentatively TRBD2 (6 bases). The CDR3 is made up of 14 amino acids. The germline V and J ends were trimmed by 5 bases and 1 base, with 11 bases remaining between them. Per germline, CDR1 SGHTA and CDR2 FQGTGA. The CDR3 DNA sequence: TGTGCCAGCAGCCGGGGAGGATCCCAAGAGACCCAGTACTTC. Protein sequence: CASSRGGSQETQYF.

This clone was counted a few times. The rearrangement links TRBV7-6 to TRBJ2-7, with 10 bases aligning to TRBD1. The CDR3 spans 17 residues. Trimming removed 3 bases from V and 4 bases from J; junction bases left unmatched: 12. CDR1 is SGHVS, CDR2 FNYEAQ, per germline. Here the CDR3 DNA reads TGTGCCAGCAGCTTCGCCGGACAGGGGGGGACTTCTTACGAGCAGTACTTC. Its translation is CASSFAGQGGTSYEQYF.

The V call is TRBV15, the J call TRBJ1-5; D remains unclear. CDR1 is LNHNV and CDR2 is YYDKDF in the germline V gene (reference sequence). The CDR3 runs 14 residues. The V end was cut by 0 bases, the J end by 0 bases, with 3 bases between. CDR3 DNA sequence: TGTGCCACCAGCAGAGACGTTAGCAATCAGCCCCAGCATTTT. It translates to CATSRDVSNQPQHF.

The genes are TRBV6-6 and TRBJ2-5; D is undetermined. This CDR3 has 14 residues. V lost 3 bases, J lost 4 bases, and 12 bases lay in between. CDR1 MNHNY and CDR2 SVGAGI come from the germline V gene (reference sequence). In nucleotides, the CDR3 is TGTGCCAGCAGTTATCGCGTAGGAGCAGAGACCCAGTACTTC. Translating it yields CASSYRVGAETQYF.

The CDR3 here is CSSEGGWTSPYNEQFF. CDR3 in DNA: TGCAGCTCTGAGGGGGGGTGGACTAGCCCTTACAATGAGCAGTTCTTC. The chain joins TRBV29-1 to TRBJ2-1; 8 positions match TRBD2. CDR1 is SQVTM, CDR2 ANQGSEA, per germline. The trim removed 8 bases at V and 4 bases at J, leaving 16 bases unmatched. The length of the CDR3 is 16 residues.

V gene TRBV19 combines with J gene TRBJ2-1; D remains ambiguous. This CDR3 region has 13 residues. Germline loops: CDR1 LNHDA, CDR2 SQIVND (reference sequence). V lost 3 bases, J lost 3 bases, and 6 bases lay in between. CDR3 in DNA: TGTGCCAGTAGTATGGCCCACTACAATGAGCAGTTCTTC. Translation gives CASSMAHYNEQFF.

CDR3 bases: TGTGCCAGCAGCCAAGATCGGGGGACGTTCGGTGAAGCTTTCTTT. This translates into CASSQDRGTFGEAFF. This chain uses TRBV14 with TRBJ1-1; a possible D gene is TRBD1 (5 bases). V was clipped by 0 bases and J by 7 bases, with 15 bases between them. Looked up from germline, CDR1 is SGHDN and CDR2 is FVKESK. This CDR3 has 15 residues.